This paragraph covers one T cell receptor (beta chain) sequence. The source of the sample is a study of blood T cell repertoires in COVID-19. The CDR3 totals 13 residues. V lost 2 bases, J lost 5 bases, and 2 bases stayed unmatched. Germline V CDR1 and CDR2: SEHNR, FQNEAQ (reference sequence). Generated by immunoSEQ multiplex PCR, the TCRdb table keeps only in-frame clones and is missing some. Of some 340,000 clones in the sample, around 80% were seen once. The TCR comes from a man younger than 45 with active or convalescent COVID-19. Sequenced material: peripheral blood. The chain is built from TRBV7-9 and TRBJ2-7; 8 bases are a match to TRBD1. CDR3 nucleotide sequence: TGTGCCAGCAGCTTAACGACAGGGGACGAGCAGTACTTC. It encodes CASSLTTGDEQYF. Drawing the rest from reference TRBV7-9 and TRBJ2-7, the complete variable domain is DTGVSQNPRHKITKRGQNVTFRCDPISEHNRLYWYRQTLGQGPEFLTYFQNEAQLEKSRLLSDRFSAERPKGSFSTLEIQRTEQGDSAMYLCASSLTTGDEQYFGPGTRLTVT.